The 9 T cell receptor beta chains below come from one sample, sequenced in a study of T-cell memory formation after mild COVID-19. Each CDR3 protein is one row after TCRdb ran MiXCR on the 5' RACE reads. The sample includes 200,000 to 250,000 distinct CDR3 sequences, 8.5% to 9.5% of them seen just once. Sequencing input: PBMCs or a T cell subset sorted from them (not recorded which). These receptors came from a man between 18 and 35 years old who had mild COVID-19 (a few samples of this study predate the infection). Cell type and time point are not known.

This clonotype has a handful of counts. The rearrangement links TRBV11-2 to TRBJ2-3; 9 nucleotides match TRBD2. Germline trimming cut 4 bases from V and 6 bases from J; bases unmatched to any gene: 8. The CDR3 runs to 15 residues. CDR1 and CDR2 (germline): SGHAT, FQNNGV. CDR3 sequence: CASSSPGTSLDTQYF. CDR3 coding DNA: TGTGCCAGCAGCTCACCCGGGACTAGCTTGGATACGCAGTATTTT. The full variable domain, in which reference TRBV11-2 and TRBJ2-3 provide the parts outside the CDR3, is EAGVAQSPRYKIIEKRQSVAFWCNPISGHATLYWYQQILGQGPKLLIQFQNNGVVDDSQLPKDRFSAERLKGVDSTLKIQPAKLEDSAVYLCASSSPGTSLDTQYFGPGTRLTVL.

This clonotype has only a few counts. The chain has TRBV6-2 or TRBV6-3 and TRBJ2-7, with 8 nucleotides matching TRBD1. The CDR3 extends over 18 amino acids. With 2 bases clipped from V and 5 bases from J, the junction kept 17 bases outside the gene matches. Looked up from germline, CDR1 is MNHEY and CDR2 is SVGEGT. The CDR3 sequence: CASSYGAGGASKKHEQYF. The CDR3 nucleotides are TGTGCCAGCAGTTACGGGGCAGGGGGCGCTTCCAAGAAGCACGAGCAGTACTTC.

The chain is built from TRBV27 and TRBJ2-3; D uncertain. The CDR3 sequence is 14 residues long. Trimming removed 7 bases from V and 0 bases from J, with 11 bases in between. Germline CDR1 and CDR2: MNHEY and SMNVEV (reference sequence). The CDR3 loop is CASTPLTSTDTQYF. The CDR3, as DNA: TGTGCCAGCACCCCTTTGACTAGCACAGATACGCAGTATTTT.

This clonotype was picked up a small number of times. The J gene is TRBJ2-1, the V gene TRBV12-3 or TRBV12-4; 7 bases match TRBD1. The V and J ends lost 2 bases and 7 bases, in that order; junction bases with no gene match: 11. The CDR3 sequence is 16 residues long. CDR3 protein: CASSLQGGRVENEQFF. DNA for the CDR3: TGTGCCAGCAGTTTACAAGGGGGCAGGGTAGAAAATGAGCAGTTCTTC.

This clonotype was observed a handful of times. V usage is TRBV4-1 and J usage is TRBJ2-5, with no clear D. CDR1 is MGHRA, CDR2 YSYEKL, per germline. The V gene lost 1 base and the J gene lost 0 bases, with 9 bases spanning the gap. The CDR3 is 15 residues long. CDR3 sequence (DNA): TGCGCCAGCAGCCAAGTTTGGGCTTACCAAGAGACCCAGTACTTC. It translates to CASSQVWAYQETQYF.

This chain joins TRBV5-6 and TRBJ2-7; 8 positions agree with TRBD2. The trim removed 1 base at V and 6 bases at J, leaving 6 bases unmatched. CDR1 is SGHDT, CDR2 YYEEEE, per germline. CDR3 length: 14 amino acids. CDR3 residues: CASSLTAGGGEQYF. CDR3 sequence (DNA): TGTGCCAGCAGCTTGACGGCGGGGGGAGGCGAGCAGTACTTC.

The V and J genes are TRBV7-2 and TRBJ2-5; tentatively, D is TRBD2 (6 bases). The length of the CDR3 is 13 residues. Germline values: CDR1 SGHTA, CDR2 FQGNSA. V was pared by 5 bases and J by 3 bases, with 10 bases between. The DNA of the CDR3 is TGTGCCAGCAGCGGGGAGCGGGAAGAGACCCAGTACTTC. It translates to CASSGEREETQYF.

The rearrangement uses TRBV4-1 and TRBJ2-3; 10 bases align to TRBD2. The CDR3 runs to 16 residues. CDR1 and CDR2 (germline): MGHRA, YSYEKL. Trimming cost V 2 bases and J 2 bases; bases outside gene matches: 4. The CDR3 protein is CASSQLAGAYTDTQYF. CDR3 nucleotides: TGCGCCAGCAGCCAACTAGCGGGGGCCTACACAGATACGCAGTATTTT.

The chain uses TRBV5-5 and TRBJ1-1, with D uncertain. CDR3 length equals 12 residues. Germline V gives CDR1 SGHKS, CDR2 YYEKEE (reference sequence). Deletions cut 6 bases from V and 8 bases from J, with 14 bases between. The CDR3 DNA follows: TGTGCCAGCACCCTGGGCTTCAGGGAAGCTTTCTTT. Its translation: CASTLGFREAFF.